This T cell receptor (beta chain) was sequenced during a study of T-cell reconstitution after alpha-beta-depleted transplantation in children. This clonotype was counted ten times or more. Unique molecular identifiers were incorporated into the prepared TCRbeta library. Via MiXCR, TCRdb re-called the PCR reads, giving one row per CDR3 protein. The table lists some 240,000 distinct CDR3 sequences, approximately 9.9% of them singletons. The CDR3 contains 12 residues. With 3 bases clipped from V and 5 bases from J, the junction kept 3 bases outside the gene matches. From germline, CDR1 is DFQATT and CDR2 SNEGSKA (reference sequence).

The receptor was derived from a human donor who donated a stem cell graft to a child with SCID. The chain combines TRBV20-1 with TRBJ2-7, with 8 positions matching TRBD2. The starting material was PBMCs from the stem cell graft donor, obtained from the stem cell graft. CDR3 region: CSARARGDEQYF. DNA of the CDR3: TGCAGTGCTAGGGCGCGGGGGGACGAGCAGTACTTC.